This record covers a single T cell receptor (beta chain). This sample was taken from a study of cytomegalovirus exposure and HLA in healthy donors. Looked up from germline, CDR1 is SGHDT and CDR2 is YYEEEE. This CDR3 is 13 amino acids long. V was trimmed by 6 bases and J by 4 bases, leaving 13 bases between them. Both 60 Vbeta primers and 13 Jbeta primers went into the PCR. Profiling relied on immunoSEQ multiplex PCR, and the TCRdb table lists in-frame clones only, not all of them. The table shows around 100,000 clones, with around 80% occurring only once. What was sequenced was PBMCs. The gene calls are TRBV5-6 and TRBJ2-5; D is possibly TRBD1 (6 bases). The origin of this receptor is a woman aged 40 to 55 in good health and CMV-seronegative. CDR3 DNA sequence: TGTGCCAGCAATCTCGGCAGGGGAGAGACCCAGTACTTC. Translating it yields CASNLGRGETQYF.